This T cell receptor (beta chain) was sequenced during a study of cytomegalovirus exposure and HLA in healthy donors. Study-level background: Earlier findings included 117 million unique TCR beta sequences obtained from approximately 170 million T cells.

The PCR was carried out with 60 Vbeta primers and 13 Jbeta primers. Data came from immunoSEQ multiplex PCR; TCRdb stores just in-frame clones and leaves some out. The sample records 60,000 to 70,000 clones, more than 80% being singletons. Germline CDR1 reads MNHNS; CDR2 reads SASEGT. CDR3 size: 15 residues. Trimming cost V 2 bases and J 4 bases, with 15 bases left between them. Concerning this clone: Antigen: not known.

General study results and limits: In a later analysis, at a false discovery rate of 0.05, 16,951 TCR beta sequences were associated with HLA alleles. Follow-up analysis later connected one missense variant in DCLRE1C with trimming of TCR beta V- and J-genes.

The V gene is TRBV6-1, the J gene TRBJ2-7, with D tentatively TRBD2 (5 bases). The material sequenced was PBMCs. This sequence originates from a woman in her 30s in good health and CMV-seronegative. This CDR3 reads CASSEPGKGPYEQYF. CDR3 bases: TGTGCCAGCAGTGAACCGGGGAAAGGGCCGTACGAGCAGTACTTC.